This TCR beta chain was sequenced for a study of blood T cell repertoires in COVID-19. About the study: Sites across the United States, Italy and Spain contributed samples from acute and convalescent COVID-19. Sample material is recorded as cDNA or gDNA derived from T cells, B-cell-depleted T cells, or PBMCs.

The CDR3 has 15 amino acids. Germline V gene sequence: CDR1 KGHDR, CDR2 SFDVKD. Trimming cost V 8 bases and J 3 bases, with 18 bases left between them. As originally analysed: Nucleated cell number was recorded as an estimate derived from reference gene primer amplification. TCRdb's table, derived via immunoSEQ multiplex PCR, lists solely in-frame clones and lacks some. For V, J and clone size, that table is used; D and trimming come from the DNA. The table includes about 100,000 clones, 82% detected once. The TCR comes from a man between 60 and 70 years old with acute or convalescent COVID-19. The V call is TRBV24-1, the J call TRBJ1-1; D is perhaps TRBD1 (5 bases). Sequencing was carried out using peripheral blood. The CDR3 sequence is CATTSGGGGDTEAFF. CDR3 coding DNA: TGTGCCACCACTAGTGGAGGCGGGGGAGACACTGAAGCTTTCTTT.